The rows below give T cell receptor beta chains drawn from one sample of a study of blood T cells in healthy people across ages. One entry per CDR3 protein results from TCRdb running MiXCR on the 5' RACE reads. The data hold some 710,000 distinct CDR3 sequences, with around half observed a single time. The sample taken for sequencing was blood. Receptors originate from a man older than 75 in good health. Both conserved end residues are part of each CDR3.

>15|TRBJ2-1|TRBV6-6
CASSYLKGQGPEQFF
>16|TRBJ2-1|TRBV7-2
CASSHAGGPSYNEQFF
>14|TRBJ2-7|TRBV7-2
CASSQGLATSEQYF
>16|TRBJ2-3|TRBV20-1
CSARDPRGRDTDTQYF
>17|TRBJ2-7|TRBV21-1
CASSKNGETSGEYEQYF
>13|TRBJ1-1|TRBV15
CATSRGWGTEAFF
>16|TRBJ2-1|TRBV24-1
CATSEAELAWDNEQFF
>15|TRBJ2-1|TRBV7-2
CASSSLIGGYNEQFF
>14|TRBJ2-5|TRBV30
CAWSKGRVQETQYF
>15|TRBJ2-1|TRBV7-2
CASSSTSGRWKEQFF
>16|TRBJ1-1|TRBV9
CASSVNIGFANTEAFF
>14|.|TRBV20-1
CGARERQRYNEQYF
>14|TRBJ2-5|TRBV7-2
CASTYGLAGKEQYF
>13|TRBJ2-7|TRBV20-1
CSVSGTPTYEQYF
>15|TRBJ2-6|TRBV7-9
CASSSDSSGANVLTF
>14|TRBJ2-5|TRBV20-1
CSARLGTGQETQYF
>14|TRBJ2-1|TRBV27
CASKEGDPYNEQFF
>12|TRBJ2-1|TRBV2
CASSYPGNEQFF
>16|TRBJ2-1|TRBV4-1
CASSQDGEGTVDEQFF
>16|.|TRBV27
CASSFSGLGQTYEQYF
>16|TRBJ2-3|TRBV6-6
CASSYYGQESTDTQYF
>16|TRBJ1-2|TRBV6-5
CASSLTDSVYINGYTF
>12|TRBJ1-2|TRBV12-3/TRBV12-4
CASSFGPLGYTF
>14|TRBJ2-1|TRBV5-1
CASSRRTEYNEQFF
>15|TRBJ2-3|TRBV7-2
CASSRQGHGTDTQYF
>14|TRBJ1-2|TRBV7-9
CASSFPWTEDGYTF
>15|TRBJ2-7|TRBV7-8
CASSLAVGGPGEQYF
>14|TRBJ2-1|TRBV4-3
CASSIRDRFHEQFF
>13|TRBJ2-7|TRBV7-6
CASSPGQSYEQYF
>15|TRBJ2-1|TRBV9
CASSVGPERDNEQFF
>16|TRBJ2-5|TRBV24-1
CATSEQDRGWQETQYF
>14|TRBJ2-5|TRBV4-1
CASSHSAGVETQYF
>16|TRBJ2-1|TRBV11-1
CASSSRQGRQNNEQFF
>15|TRBJ2-3|TRBV20-1
CSAGEGSSEEDTQYF
>15|TRBJ2-1|TRBV11-2
CASRYRDSVLGEQFF
>16|TRBJ2-7|TRBV29-1
CSVEDWEFSGNYEQYF
>15|TRBJ1-2|TRBV20-1
CSASVTGTTNYGYTF
>12|TRBJ2-7|TRBV29-1
CSAGQGRYEQYF
>14|TRBJ2-4|TRBV7-2
CASSAYRGENIQYF
>16|TRBJ2-1|TRBV20-1
CSAGDPRRGLGDEQFF
>17|TRBJ2-5|TRBV9
CASSPQAGRKKKETQYF
>13|TRBJ2-3|TRBV20-1
CSARGRETDTQYF
>12|TRBJ1-6|TRBV11-2
CASSLTDSPLHF